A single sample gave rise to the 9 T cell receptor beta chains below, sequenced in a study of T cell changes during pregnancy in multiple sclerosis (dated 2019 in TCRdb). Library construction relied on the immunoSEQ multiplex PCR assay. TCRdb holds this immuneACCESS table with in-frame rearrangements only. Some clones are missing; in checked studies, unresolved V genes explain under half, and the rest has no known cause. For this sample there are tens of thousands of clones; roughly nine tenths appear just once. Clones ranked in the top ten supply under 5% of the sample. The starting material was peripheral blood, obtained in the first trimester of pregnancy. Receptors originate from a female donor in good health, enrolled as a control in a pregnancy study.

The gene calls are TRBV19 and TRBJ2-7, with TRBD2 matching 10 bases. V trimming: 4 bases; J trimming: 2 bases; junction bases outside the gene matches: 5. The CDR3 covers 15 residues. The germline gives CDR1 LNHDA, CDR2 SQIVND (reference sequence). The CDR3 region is CASSTVAGGPYEQYF. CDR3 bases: TGTGCCAGTAGTACGGTAGCGGGAGGCCCCTACGAGCAGTACTTC.

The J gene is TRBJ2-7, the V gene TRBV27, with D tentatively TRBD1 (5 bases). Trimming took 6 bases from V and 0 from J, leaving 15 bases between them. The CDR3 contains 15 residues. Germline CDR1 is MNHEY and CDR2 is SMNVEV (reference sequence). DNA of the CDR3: TGTGCCAGCAGACCTGACAGAATAAGCTCCTACGAGCAGTACTTC. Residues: CASRPDRISSYEQYF.

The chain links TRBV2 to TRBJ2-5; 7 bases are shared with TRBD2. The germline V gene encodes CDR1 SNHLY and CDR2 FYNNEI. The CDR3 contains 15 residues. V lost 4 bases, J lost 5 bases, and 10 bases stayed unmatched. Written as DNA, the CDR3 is TGTGCCAGCAGTGGGGTAGCGGGCACAGCGGAGACCCAGTACTTC. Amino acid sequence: CASSGVAGTAETQYF.

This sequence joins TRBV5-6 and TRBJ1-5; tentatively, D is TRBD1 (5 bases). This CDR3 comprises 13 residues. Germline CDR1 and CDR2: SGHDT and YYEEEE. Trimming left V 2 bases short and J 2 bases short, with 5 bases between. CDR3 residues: CASSLQGNQPQHF. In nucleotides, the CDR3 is TGTGCCAGCAGCTTACAGGGCAATCAGCCCCAGCATTTT.

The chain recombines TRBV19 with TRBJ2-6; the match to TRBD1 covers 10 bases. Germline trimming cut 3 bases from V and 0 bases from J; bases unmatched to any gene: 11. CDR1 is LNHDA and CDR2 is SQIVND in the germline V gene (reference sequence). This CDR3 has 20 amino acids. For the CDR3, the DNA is TGTGCCAGTAGTATCGGGACAGGGGATACAGCAAACTCTGGGGCCAACGTCCTGACTTTC. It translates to CASSIGTGDTANSGANVLTF.

The CDR3 sequence: CAWLAGGAYNEQFF. CDR3 nucleotides: TGTGCCTGGTTAGCGGGAGGCGCCTACAATGAGCAGTTCTTC. This chain connects TRBV30 to TRBJ2-1, with 10 bases that match TRBD2. CDR3 length equals 14 residues. V trimming: 5 bases; J trimming: 2 bases; junction bases outside the gene matches: 3. Germline-derived CDR1 and CDR2 are GTSNPN and SVGIG (reference sequence).

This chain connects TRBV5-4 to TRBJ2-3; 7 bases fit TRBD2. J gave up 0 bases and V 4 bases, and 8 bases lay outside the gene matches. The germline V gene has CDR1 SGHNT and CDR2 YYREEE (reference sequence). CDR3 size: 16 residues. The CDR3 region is CASSAVGRPSTDTQYF. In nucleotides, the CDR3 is TGTGCCAGCAGCGCTGTCGGGAGGCCAAGCACAGATACGCAGTATTTT. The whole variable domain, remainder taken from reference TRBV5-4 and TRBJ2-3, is ETGVTQSPTHLIKTRGQQVTLRCSSQSGHNTVSWYQQALGQGPQFIFQYYREEENGRGNFPPRFSGLQFPNYSSELNVNALELDDSALYLCASSAVGRPSTDTQYFGPGTRLTVL.

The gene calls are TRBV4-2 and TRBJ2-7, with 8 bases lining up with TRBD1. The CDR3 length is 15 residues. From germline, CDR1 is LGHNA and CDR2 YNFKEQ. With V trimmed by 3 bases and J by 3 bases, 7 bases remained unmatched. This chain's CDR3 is CASSQPQGDGYEQYF. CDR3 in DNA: TGTGCCAGCAGCCAGCCACAGGGGGACGGCTACGAGCAGTACTTC.

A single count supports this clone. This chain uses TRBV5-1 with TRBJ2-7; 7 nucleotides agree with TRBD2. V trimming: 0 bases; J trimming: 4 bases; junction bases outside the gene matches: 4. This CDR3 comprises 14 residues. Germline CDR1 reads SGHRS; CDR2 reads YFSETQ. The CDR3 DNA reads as TGCGCCAGCAGCTTGGGTGGGGGGGGATACGAGCAGTACTTC. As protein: CASSLGGGGYEQYF.